The rows below give T cell receptor beta chains drawn from one sample of a study of T cells after yellow fever vaccination. TCRdb analysed the 5' RACE reads with MiXCR anew, one entry per CDR3 protein. In the table there are under 550,000 distinct CDR3 sequences, 21% of which are singletons. The material was PBMCs, obtained approximately 20 days after the first yellow fever vaccination. The receptors were sampled from a man between 18 and 35 years old who received the YFV17D yellow fever vaccine. CDR3s include the opening cysteine and the closing phenylalanine or tryptophan. Each record gives: J gene, D gene, clone size, V gene, CDR3 protein, CDR3 DNA. A D gene is named only where the DNA matches it firmly. Not every row has a clone size; where given, it reads once, few, many or a size class.

TRBJ2-1,TRBD1,once,TRBV28,CPSSWGTGYYNEQFF,TGTCCCAGCAGTTGGGGGACAGGGTACTACAATGAGCAGTTCTTC
TRBJ2-1,TRBD2,-,TRBV7-3,CASSLDGTAGIEQFF,TGTGCCAGCAGCTTAGACGGTACAGCGGGGATTGAGCAGTTCTTC
TRBJ1-1,-,few,TRBV11-2,CASSPPTEAFF,TGTGCCAGCAGCCCGCCCACTGAAGCTTTCTTT
TRBJ1-6,-,few,TRBV7-2,CASSLNQGGNSPLHF,TGTGCCAGCAGCTTAAATCAGGGAGGGAATTCACCCCTCCACTTT
TRBJ2-1,-,-,TRBV24-1,CATSDQRGYEQFF,TGTGCCACCAGTGATCAGAGGGGCTATGAGCAGTTCTTC
TRBJ2-1,-,few,TRBV6-5,CASSYSTGNNEQFF,TGTGCCAGCAGTTACTCAACCGGGAACAATGAGCAGTTCTTC
TRBJ2-6,-,-,TRBV30,CAWVKAGANVLTF,TGTGCCTGGGTTAAAGCTGGGGCCAACGTCCTGACTTTC
TRBJ1-2,TRBD1,-,TRBV7-9,CASSPTGGLGYTF,TGTGCCAGCAGCCCGACAGGGGGCCTCGGCTACACCTTC
TRBJ1-1,TRBD1,few,TRBV27,CASSILGQASTEAFF,TGTGCCAGCAGTATCCTGGGACAGGCCAGCACTGAAGCTTTCTTT
TRBJ1-6,-,-,TRBV6-2/TRBV6-3,CASSLGVPFSPLHF,TGTGCCAGCAGTCTCGGAGTTCCATTTTCACCCCTCCACTTT
TRBJ2-3,TRBD1,once,TRBV14,CASSQDLVRDRGKDTQYF,TGTGCCAGCAGCCAAGATCTAGTGAGGGACAGGGGGAAAGATACGCAGTATTTT
TRBJ2-5,TRBD1,-,TRBV29-1,CSVEDHGTGVETQYF,TGCAGCGTTGAAGATCACGGGACAGGGGTAGAGACCCAGTACTTC
TRBJ1-5,-,few,TRBV6-6,CASNPGRQPQHF,TGTGCCAGCAACCCCGGGAGGCAGCCCCAGCATTTT
TRBJ2-3,-,few,TRBV20-1,CSAEPGYEQYF,TGCAGTGCCGAGCCCGGATATGAGCAGTATTTT
TRBJ2-5,-,once,TRBV5-1,CASRGLGVGAYHQETQHF,TGCGCCAGCAGGGGTTTAGGAGTGGGGGCCTATCACCAAGAGACCCAGCACTTC
TRBJ2-2,-,few,TRBV18,CASSPVGSGTGELFF,TGTGCCAGCTCACCCGTAGGGTCGGGCACCGGGGAGCTGTTTTTT
TRBJ2-4,TRBD2,-,TRBV20-1,CSASSWRQGLALLRNIQYF,TGCAGTGCTAGTTCTTGGCGGCAGGGACTAGCGCTTTTGAGAAACATTCAGTACTTC
TRBJ2-7,-,many,TRBV6-1,CASSLKPGGISYEQYF,TGTGCCAGCAGTCTCAAACCCGGGGGAATCTCCTACGAGCAGTACTTC
TRBJ2-7,-,-,TRBV10-3,CAISENRFSYEQYF,TGTGCCATCAGTGAAAATAGGTTCTCCTACGAGCAGTACTTC
TRBJ2-2,-,-,TRBV12-3/TRBV12-4,CASGAGPPNTGELFF,TGTGCCAGCGGGGCGGGGCCGCCGAACACCGGGGAGCTGTTTTTT
TRBJ2-4,TRBD1,few,TRBV11-2,CASGNRGANIQYF,TGTGCCAGCGGAAACAGGGGTGCGAACATTCAGTACTTC
TRBJ2-2,TRBD1,-,TRBV7-3,CASSPRQGAGELFF,TGTGCCAGCAGTCCCAGACAGGGCGCCGGGGAGCTGTTTTTT
TRBJ1-4,-,-,TRBV18,CASSVNRDGPNEKLFF,TGTGCCAGCTCAGTGAACCGGGACGGACCAAATGAAAAACTGTTTTTT
TRBJ2-3,-,-,TRBV4-2,CASSQAGTNTQYF,TGTGCCAGCAGCCAAGCCGGCACAAATACGCAGTATTTT
TRBJ2-7,-,few,TRBV19,CASSQPRGEQYF,TGTGCCAGTAGTCAACCTAGGGGGGAGCAGTACTTC
TRBJ2-5,-,few,TRBV7-6,CASSTTKETQYF,TGTGCCAGCAGCACAACAAAAGAGACCCAGTACTTC
TRBJ1-1,-,few,TRBV5-1,CASSFTGGDAFF,TGCGCCAGCAGCTTCACGGGGGGGGACGCTTTCTTT
TRBJ2-3,TRBD1,-,TRBV24-1,CATSDFRTGLNTQYF,TGTGCCACCAGTGATTTCAGGACAGGGTTGAATACGCAGTATTTT
TRBJ1-1,-,-,TRBV29-1,CSVGQNTEAFF,TGCAGCGTTGGGCAGAACACTGAAGCTTTCTTT
TRBJ2-2,-,-,TRBV24-1,CATSELGRTAAPTGELFF,TGTGCCACCAGTGAACTTGGGCGGACAGCGGCCCCAACCGGGGAGCTGTTTTTT
TRBJ2-1,TRBD1,many,TRBV27,CASSRQGGSYNEQFF,TGTGCCAGCAGTCGACAGGGGGGCTCCTACAATGAGCAGTTCTTC
TRBJ1-4,-,-,TRBV12-3/TRBV12-4,CASSHFSTNEKLFF,TGTGCCAGCAGCCATTTTTCAACTAATGAAAAACTGTTTTTT
TRBJ1-2,-,-,TRBV12-3/TRBV12-4,CASSLVRGTYGYTF,TGTGCCAGCAGTTTAGTTCGGGGGACCTATGGCTACACCTTC
TRBJ2-7,TRBD2,many,TRBV27,CATGTRPYEQYF,TGTGCCACCGGGACTAGACCCTACGAGCAGTACTTC
TRBJ1-4,-,-,TRBV27,CASSLTGFNEKLFF,TGTGCCAGCAGTTTAACGGGGTTTAATGAAAAACTGTTTTTT
TRBJ2-3,-,many,TRBV12-3/TRBV12-4,CASSWTASTDTQYF,TGTGCCAGCAGTTGGACGGCGAGCACAGATACGCAGTATTTT
TRBJ2-2,-,-,TRBV27,CATGGVAGELFF,TGTGCCACCGGCGGGGTGGCCGGGGAGCTGTTTTTT
TRBJ2-3,-,-,TRBV20-1,CSARPTDTQYF,TGCAGTGCTAGACCCACAGATACGCAGTATTTT
TRBJ2-5,TRBD2,few,TRBV2,CASSGLAAFQETQYF,TGTGCCAGCAGTGGGCTAGCGGCATTCCAAGAGACCCAGTACTTC
TRBJ1-3,-,-,TRBV6-5,CASSYSGRYSGNTIYF,TGTGCCAGCAGTTACTCGGGACGGTACTCTGGGAACACCATATATTTT
TRBJ2-3,-,few,TRBV6-5,CASRAGNTQYF,TGTGCCAGCAGGGCGGGGAATACGCAGTATTTT